Included here is one T cell receptor beta chain sequence, with context. Its antigen is currently unknown. This sample was taken from a study of vaccination and CD4 T cells after COVID-19. Study-level information: Collection of post-COVID samples occurred a median roughly 92 days after diagnosis, spanning a range of 35 to 161.

An Oncomine TCR Beta short-read assay was used to sequence the DNA from cultured CD4+ T cells. TCRdb called the PCR reads again in MiXCR, with one record for every CDR3 protein. The table records some 18,000 distinct CDR3 sequences, 56% of them present only once. The sample's treatment: roughly nine-day PBMC culture with coronavirus spike peptide pools or control peptides (ViraFEST assay). This CDR3 has 15 amino acids. The ends were cut back, 0 bases at V and 1 base at J, with 11 bases in the middle. Germline V gives CDR1 DFQATT, CDR2 SNEGSKA (reference sequence). Material: CD4+ T cells from blood, cultured in vitro. This TCR came from a human donor who had recovered from COVID-19. V gene TRBV20-1 combines with J gene TRBJ2-3; D not resolved. The CDR3 spells CSARDRARGTDTQYF. The CDR3 coding sequence is TGCAGTGCTAGAGATAGGGCTAGAGGCACAGATACGCAGTATTTT.